The subject of this entry is one T cell receptor (beta chain). Its antigen is as yet unknown. The data originate from a study of PD-1 blockade in classical Hodgkin lymphoma. Points from the study as a whole: Initiation of nivolumab under 1 year after ASCT led to exclusion of patients. Reports described newly diagnosed patients as having lower baseline TCR diversity than healthy donors.

Sequenced by immunoSEQ multiplex PCR; TCRdb stores in-frame clones only, minus some. Among 40,000 to 65,000 clones listed, around 85% were seen once. Germline V CDR1 and CDR2: KGHSH, LQKENI. CDR3 size: 14 residues. Trimming pared 3 bases from V and 0 bases from J, leaving 7 bases between. Every patient experienced relapse after autologous stem cell transplantation, and brentuximab vedotin exposure varied. Best outcomes ranged across complete response, partial response and progressive disease. Here the sequenced sample was peripheral blood mononuclear cells (PBMCs), taken at baseline. The sequence was collected from a human donor with classical Hodgkin lymphoma. J is TRBJ2-3 and V is TRBV18; D call uncertain. CDR3 residues: CASSPSRSTDTQYF. The CDR3 DNA follows: TGTGCCAGCTCACCGAGTCGTAGCACAGATACGCAGTATTTT.